Listed here is a single T cell receptor (beta chain). Its antigen remains unknown. Each replicate PCR on the sorted subsets used roughly 210 ng DNA (approximately 27,000 T cell genomes). Assay: immunoSEQ multiplex PCR; the TCRdb copy retains only in-frame clones and omits some. The profile shows about 1.5 million clones, roughly 96% of them singletons. The data stem from a study of shared clonotypes between healthy human individuals. Trimming took off 6 bases at V and 1 base at J, with 9 bases between the two ends. This CDR3 has 13 residues. Per the germline V gene, CDR1 is SGHTA and CDR2 is FQGTGA. Study-level points and caveats: Some clonotypes were shared by all four sorted-subset donors, while others were not shared. The non-shared ones had lower generation probabilities than the shared ones. Limited genetic and exposure-history diversity came from having few donors.

The sequence was obtained from a man aged 30 to 39 in good health. This chain joins TRBV7-3 and TRBJ2-5, with D unresolved. The sample taken for sequencing was naive CD4+ T cells sorted from blood. Sample subset: CD45RA+ positively selected. In DNA, the CDR3 is TGTGCCAGCAGTATAAGTTCCCAAGAGACCCAGTACTTC. It encodes CASSISSQETQYF.